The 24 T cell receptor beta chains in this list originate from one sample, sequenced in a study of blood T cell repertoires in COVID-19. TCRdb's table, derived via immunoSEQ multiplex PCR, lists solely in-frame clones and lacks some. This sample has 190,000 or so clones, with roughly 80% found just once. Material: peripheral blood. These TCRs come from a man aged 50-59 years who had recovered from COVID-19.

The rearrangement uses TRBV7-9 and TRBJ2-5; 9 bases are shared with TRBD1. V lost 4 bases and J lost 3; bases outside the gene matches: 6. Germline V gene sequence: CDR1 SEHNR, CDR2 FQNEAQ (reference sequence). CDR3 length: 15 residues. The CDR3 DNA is TGTGCCAGCAGCTCGACGGGACAGGGAGAAGAGACCCAGTACTTC. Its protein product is CASSSTGQGEETQYF.

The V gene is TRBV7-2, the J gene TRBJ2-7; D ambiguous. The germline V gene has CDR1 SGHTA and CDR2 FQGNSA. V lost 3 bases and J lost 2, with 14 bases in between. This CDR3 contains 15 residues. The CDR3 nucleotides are TGTGCCAGCAGCTTGGTATCGGTAGCCACCTACGAGCAGTACTTC. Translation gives CASSLVSVATYEQYF.

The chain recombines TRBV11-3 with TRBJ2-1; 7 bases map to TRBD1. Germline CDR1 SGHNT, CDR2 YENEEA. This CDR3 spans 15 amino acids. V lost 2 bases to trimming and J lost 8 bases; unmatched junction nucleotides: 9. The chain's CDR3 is CASSLIGGGSHEQFF. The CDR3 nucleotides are TGTGCCAGCAGCTTAATAGGGGGCGGCTCCCATGAGCAGTTCTTC.

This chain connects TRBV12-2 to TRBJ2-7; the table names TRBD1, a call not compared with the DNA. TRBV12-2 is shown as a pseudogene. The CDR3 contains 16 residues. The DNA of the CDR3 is TGTGCAAGTCGCTGGCTGGACAGGCCCCTTTCCTACGAGCAGTACTTC. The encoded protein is CASRWLDRPLSYEQYF.

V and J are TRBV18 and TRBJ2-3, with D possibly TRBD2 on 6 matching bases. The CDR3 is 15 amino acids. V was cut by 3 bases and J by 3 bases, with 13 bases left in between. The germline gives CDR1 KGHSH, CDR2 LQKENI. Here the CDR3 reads CASSPPERATDTQYF. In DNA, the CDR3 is TGTGCCAGCTCACCCCCAGAGCGGGCTACAGATACGCAGTATTTT. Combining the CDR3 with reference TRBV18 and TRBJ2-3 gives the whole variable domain NAGVMQNPRHLVRRRGQEARLRCSPMKGHSHVYWYRQLPEEGLKFMVYLQKENIIDESGMPKERFSAEFPKEGPSILRIQQVVRGDSAAYFCASSPPERATDTQYFGPGTRLTVL.

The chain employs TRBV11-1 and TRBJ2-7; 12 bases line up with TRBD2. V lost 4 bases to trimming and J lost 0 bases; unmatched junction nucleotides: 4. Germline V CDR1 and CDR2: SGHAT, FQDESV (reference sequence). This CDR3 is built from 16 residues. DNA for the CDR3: TGTGCCAGCAGCTCTAGGACTAGCGGGAACTCCTACGAGCAGTACTTC. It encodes CASSSRTSGNSYEQYF.

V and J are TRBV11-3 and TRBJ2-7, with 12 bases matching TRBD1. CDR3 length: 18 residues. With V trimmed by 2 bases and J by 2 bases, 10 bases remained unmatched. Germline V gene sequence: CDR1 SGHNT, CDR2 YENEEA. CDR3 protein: CASSLWARDRGPTYEQYF. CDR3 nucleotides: TGTGCCAGCAGCTTATGGGCCCGGGACAGGGGGCCCACCTACGAGCAGTACTTC.

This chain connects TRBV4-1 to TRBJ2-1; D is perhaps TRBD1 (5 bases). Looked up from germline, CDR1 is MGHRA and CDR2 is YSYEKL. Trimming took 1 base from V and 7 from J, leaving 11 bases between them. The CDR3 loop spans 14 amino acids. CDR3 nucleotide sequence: TGCGCCAGCAGCCAAGTACAGGAAAGGAATGAGCAGTTCTTC. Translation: CASSQVQERNEQFF.

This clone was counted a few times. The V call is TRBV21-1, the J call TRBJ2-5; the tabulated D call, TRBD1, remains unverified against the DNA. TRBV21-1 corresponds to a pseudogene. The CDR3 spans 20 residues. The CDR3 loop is CASSKDGQGPYPTHRETQYF. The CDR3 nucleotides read TGTGCCAGCAGCAAGGATGGACAGGGACCATACCCCACCCACCGAGAGACCCAGTACTTC.

This chain's CDR3 is CASSSNQGASEQFF. As DNA, the CDR3 is TGTGCCAGCAGTTCGAACCAGGGGGCAAGTGAGCAGTTCTTC. V is TRBV6-5 and J is TRBJ2-1, with TRBD1 matching 8 bases. Trimming cost V 4 bases and J 9 bases; bases outside gene matches: 8. Germline V lookup: CDR1 MNHEY, CDR2 SVGAGI. The length of the CDR3 is 14 residues.

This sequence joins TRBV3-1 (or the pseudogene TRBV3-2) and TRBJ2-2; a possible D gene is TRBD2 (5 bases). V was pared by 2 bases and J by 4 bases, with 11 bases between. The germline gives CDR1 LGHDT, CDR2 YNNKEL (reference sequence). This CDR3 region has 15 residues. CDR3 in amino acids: CASSQRVGVTGELFF. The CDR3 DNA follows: TGTGCCAGCAGCCAAAGAGTGGGAGTCACCGGGGAGCTGTTTTTT.

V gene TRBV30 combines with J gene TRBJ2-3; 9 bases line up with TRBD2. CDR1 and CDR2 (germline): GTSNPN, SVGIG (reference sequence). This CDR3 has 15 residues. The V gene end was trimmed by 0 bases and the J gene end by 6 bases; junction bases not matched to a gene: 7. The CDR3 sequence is CAWSVIAGVFDTQYF. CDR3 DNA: TGTGCCTGGAGTGTTATAGCGGGAGTTTTTGATACGCAGTATTTT.

CDR3 nucleotides: TGTGCCAGCAGCGGACTCCATGGAGATACGCAGTATTTT. Amino acids: CASSGLHGDTQYF. This chain connects TRBV28 to TRBJ2-3; TRBD2 is a possible D gene (5 bases). Germline-derived CDR1 and CDR2 are MDHEN and SYDVKM. V lost 6 bases and J lost 5, with 12 bases in between. The CDR3 is made up of 13 amino acids.

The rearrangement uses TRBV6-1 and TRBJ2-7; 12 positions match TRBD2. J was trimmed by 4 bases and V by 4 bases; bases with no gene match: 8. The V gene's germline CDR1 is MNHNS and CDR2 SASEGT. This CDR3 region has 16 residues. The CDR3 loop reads CASSAGVTSGSYEQYF. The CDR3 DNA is TGTGCCAGCAGTGCGGGGGTGACTAGCGGGAGTTACGAGCAGTACTTC.

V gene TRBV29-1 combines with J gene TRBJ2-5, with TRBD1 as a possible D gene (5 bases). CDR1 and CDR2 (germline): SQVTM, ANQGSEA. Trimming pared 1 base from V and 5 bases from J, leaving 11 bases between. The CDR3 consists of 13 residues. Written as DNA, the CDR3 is TGCAGCGTTGAAGCACGAGCAGGGGAGACCCAGTACTTC. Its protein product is CSVEARAGETQYF.

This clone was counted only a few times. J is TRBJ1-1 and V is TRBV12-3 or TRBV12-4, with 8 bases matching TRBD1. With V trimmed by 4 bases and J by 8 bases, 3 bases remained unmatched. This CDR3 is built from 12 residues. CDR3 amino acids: CASSSNRGEAFF. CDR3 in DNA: TGTGCCAGCAGTTCAAACAGGGGGGAAGCTTTCTTT.

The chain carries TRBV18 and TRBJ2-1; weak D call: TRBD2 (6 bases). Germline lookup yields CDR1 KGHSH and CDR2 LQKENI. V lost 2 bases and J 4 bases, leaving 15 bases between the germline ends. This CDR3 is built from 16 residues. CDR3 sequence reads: CASSPASAGGYNEQFF. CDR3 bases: TGTGCCAGCTCACCAGCGTCAGCGGGCGGGTACAATGAGCAGTTCTTC.

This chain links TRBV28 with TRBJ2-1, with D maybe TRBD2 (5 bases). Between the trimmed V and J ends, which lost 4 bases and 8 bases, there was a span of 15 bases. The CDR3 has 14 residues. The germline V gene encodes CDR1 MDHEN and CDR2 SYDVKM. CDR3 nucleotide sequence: TGTGCCAGCAGTTCCCCCACTAGTATCGATGAGCAGTTCTTC. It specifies CASSSPTSIDEQFF.

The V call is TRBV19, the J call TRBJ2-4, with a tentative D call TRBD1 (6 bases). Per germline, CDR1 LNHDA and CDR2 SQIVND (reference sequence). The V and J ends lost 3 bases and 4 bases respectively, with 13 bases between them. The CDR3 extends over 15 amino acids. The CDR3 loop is CASSMGQGRKNIQYF. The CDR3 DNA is TGTGCCAGTAGTATGGGGCAGGGGAGAAAAAACATTCAGTACTTC.

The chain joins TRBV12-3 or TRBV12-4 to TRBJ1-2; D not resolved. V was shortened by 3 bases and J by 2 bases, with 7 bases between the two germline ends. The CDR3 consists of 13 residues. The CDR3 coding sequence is TGTGCCAGCAGTTTGAGGCGGAACTATGGCTACACCTTC. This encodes CASSLRRNYGYTF.

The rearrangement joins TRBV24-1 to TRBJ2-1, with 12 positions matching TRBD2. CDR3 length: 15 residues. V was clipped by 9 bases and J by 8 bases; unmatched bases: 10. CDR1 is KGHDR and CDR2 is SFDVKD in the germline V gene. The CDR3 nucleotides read TGTGCCACCGAAACAATAGGACTAGCGGGATATGAGCAGTTCTTC. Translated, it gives CATETIGLAGYEQFF.

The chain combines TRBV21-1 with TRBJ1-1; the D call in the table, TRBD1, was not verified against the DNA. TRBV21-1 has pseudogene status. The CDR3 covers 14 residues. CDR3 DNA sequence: TGTGCCAGCATCTCTCCTGGGGCAGGACCAGAAGCTTTCTTT. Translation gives CASISPGAGPEAFF.

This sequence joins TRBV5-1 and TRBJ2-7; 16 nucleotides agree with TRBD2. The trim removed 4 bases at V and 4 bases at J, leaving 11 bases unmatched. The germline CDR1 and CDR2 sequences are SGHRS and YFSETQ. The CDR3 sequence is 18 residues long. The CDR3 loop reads CASSVSPGLAGGRYEQYF. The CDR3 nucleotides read TGCGCCAGCAGCGTATCTCCGGGACTAGCGGGAGGGAGATACGAGCAGTACTTC.

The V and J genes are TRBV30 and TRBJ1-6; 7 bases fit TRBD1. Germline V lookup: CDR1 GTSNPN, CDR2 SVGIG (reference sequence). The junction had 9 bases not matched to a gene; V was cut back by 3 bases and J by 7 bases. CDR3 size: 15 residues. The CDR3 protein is CAWRPGQLLNSPLHF. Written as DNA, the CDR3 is TGTGCCTGGAGACCGGGACAGCTACTAAATTCACCCCTCCACTTT.